The 4 T cell receptor beta chains listed next were all sequenced from one sample in a study of blood T cell repertoires in COVID-19. The table came from immunoSEQ multiplex PCR; TCRdb's copy has only in-frame clones and leaves some out. The sample records approximately 99,000 clones, 70% to 90% being singletons. The sample consisted of peripheral blood. The source of these receptors is a man aged 50-60 years with COVID-19, enrolled during active disease.

The chain joins TRBV3-1 (or the pseudogene TRBV3-2) to TRBJ2-3; no clear D. This CDR3 contains 14 residues. Germline CDR1 reads LGHDT; CDR2 reads YNNKEL (reference sequence). Trimming took off 2 bases at V and 2 bases at J, with 8 bases between the two ends. CDR3: CASSQPLSTDTQYF. CDR3 DNA sequence: TGTGCCAGCAGCCAACCCCTCTCCACAGATACGCAGTATTTT.

The chain joins TRBV3-1 (or the pseudogene TRBV3-2) to TRBJ1-1, with D unresolved. Germline V gives CDR1 LGHDT, CDR2 YNNKEL (reference sequence). Trimming removed 4 bases from V and 2 bases from J, with 11 bases in between. The CDR3 totals 14 residues. CDR3 loop: CASSLQSLNTEAFF. CDR3 in DNA: TGTGCCAGCAGCCTTCAAAGCCTTAACACTGAAGCTTTCTTT.

The chain joins TRBV30 to TRBJ1-3; a possible D gene is TRBD1 (5 bases). CDR3 length: 17 amino acids. Trimming removed 3 bases from V and 0 bases from J, with 18 bases in between. Germline CDR1 is GTSNPN and CDR2 is SVGIG (reference sequence). This CDR3 is CAWRLGLQFHSGNTIYF. DNA for the CDR3: TGTGCCTGGAGACTGGGACTTCAGTTTCACTCTGGAAACACCATATATTTT.

The chain couples TRBV19 to TRBJ2-2; no firm D call. The germline V gene has CDR1 LNHDA and CDR2 SQIVND (reference sequence). The CDR3 consists of 15 residues. Trimming shortened V by 9 bases and J by 4 bases, and 18 bases separated the two germline ends. The CDR3 loop is CASTMSLAGTGELFF. CDR3 sequence (DNA): TGTGCCAGCACAATGAGTTTAGCTGGCACCGGGGAGCTGTTTTTT.